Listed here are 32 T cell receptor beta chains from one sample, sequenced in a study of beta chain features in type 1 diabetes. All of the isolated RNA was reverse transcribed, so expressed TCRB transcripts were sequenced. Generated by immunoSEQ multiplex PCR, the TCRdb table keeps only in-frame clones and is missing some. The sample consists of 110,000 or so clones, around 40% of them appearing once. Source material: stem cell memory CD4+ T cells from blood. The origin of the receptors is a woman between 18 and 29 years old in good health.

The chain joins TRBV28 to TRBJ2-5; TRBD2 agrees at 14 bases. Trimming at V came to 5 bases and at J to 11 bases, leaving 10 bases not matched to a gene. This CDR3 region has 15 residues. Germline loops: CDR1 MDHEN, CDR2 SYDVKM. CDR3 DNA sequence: TGTGCCAGCAGTCCTCCGGGACTAGCGGGAGTTGAGCAGTACTTC. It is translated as CASSPPGLAGVEQYF.

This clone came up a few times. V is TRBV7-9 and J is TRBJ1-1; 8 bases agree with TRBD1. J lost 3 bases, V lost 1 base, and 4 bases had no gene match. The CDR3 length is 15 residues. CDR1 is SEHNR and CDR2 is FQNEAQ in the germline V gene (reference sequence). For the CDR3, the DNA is TGTGCCAGCAGCTTAGGACAGGGGTGGGACACTGAAGCTTTCTTT. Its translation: CASSLGQGWDTEAFF. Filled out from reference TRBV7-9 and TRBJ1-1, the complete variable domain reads DTGVSQNPRHKITKRGQNVTFRCDPISEHNRLYWYRQTLGQGPEFLTYFQNEAQLEKSRLLSDRFSAERPKGSFSTLEIQRTEQGDSAMYLCASSLGQGWDTEAFFGQGTRLTVV.

CDR3 nucleotides: TGTGCCAGCTCACCACCAGGGGACTCGGCCTACGAGCAGTACTTC. Protein: CASSPPGDSAYEQYF. The gene calls are TRBV18 and TRBJ2-7, with D possibly being TRBD2 (6 bases). From germline, CDR1 is KGHSH and CDR2 LQKENI. Trimming took 0 bases from V and 2 from J, leaving 11 bases between them. CDR3 length equals 15 residues.

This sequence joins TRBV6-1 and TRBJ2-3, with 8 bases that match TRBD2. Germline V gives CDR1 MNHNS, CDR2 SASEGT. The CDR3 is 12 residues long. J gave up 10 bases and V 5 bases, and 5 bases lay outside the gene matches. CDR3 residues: CASSPGTSSQYF. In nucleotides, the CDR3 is TGTGCCAGCAGTCCCGGGACTAGTTCGCAGTATTTT.

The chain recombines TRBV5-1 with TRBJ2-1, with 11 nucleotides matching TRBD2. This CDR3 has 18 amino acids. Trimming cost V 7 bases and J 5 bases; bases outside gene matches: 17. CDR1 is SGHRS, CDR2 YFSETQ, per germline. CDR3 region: CASFRTSGSDVRNNEQFF. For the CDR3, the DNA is TGCGCCAGCTTTCGGACTAGCGGGTCCGATGTGAGGAACAATGAGCAGTTCTTC.

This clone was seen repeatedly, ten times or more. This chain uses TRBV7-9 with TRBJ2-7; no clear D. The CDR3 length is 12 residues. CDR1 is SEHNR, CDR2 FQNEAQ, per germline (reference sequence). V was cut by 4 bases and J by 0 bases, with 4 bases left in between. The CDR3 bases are TGTGCCAGCAGCTGGAGCTCCTACGAGCAGTACTTC. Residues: CASSWSSYEQYF.

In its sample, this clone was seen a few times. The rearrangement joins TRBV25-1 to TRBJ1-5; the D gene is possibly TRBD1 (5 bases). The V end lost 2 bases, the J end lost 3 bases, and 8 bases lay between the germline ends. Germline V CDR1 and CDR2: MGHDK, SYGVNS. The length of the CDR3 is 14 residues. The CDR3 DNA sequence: TGTGCCAGCAGTGAAGAAGGGGACAATCAGCCCCAGCATTTT. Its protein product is CASSEEGDNQPQHF.

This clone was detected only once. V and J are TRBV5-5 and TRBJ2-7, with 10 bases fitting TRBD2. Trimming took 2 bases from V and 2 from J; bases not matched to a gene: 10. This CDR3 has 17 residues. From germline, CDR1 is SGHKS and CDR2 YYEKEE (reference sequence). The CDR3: CASSLPILAGRTYEQYF. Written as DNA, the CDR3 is TGTGCCAGCAGCTTACCAATACTAGCGGGACGGACCTACGAGCAGTACTTC.

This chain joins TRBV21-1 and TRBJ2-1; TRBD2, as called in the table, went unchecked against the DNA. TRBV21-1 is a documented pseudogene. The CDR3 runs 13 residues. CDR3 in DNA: TGTGCCAGCAGCTCTGACTTGGACAATGAGCAGTTCTTC. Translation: CASSSDLDNEQFF.

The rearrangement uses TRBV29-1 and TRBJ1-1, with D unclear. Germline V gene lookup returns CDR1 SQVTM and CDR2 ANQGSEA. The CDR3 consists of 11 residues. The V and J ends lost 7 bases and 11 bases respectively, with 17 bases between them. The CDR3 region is CSAVSPGEAFF. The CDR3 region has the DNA TGCAGCGCTGTGTCCCCGGGTGAGGCTTTCTTT.

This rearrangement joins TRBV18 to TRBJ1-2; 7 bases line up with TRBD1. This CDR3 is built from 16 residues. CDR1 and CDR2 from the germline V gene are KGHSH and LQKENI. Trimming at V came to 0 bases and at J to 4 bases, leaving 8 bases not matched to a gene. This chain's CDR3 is CASSPPGTGASYGYTF. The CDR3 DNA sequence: TGTGCCAGCTCACCACCGGGCACAGGGGCCTCCTATGGCTACACCTTC. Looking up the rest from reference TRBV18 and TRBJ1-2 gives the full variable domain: NAGVMQNPRHLVRRRGQEARLRCSPMKGHSHVYWYRQLPEEGLKFMVYLQKENIIDESGMPKERFSAEFPKEGPSILRIQQVVRGDSAAYFCASSPPGTGASYGYTFGSGTRLTVV.

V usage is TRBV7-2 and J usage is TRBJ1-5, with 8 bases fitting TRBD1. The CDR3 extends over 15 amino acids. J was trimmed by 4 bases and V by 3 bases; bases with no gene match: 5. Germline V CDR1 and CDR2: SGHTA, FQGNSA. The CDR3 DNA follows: TGTGCCAGCAGCTTTGGACAGGGATGGAATCAGCCCCAGCATTTT. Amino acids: CASSFGQGWNQPQHF.

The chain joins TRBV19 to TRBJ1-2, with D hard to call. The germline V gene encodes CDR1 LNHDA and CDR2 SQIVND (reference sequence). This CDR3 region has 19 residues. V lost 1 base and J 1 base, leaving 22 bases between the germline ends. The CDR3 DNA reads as TGTGCCAGTAGTATAGGTCCCCTCCGGCAGACTTTACTTAACTATGGCTACACCTTC. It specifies CASSIGPLRQTLLNYGYTF.

The CDR3 nucleotides are TGCGCCAGCAGCTTGGAGGGACTAGCGGGAGAGACCCAGTACTTC. Translated, it gives CASSLEGLAGETQYF. The chain uses TRBV5-1 and TRBJ2-5; 12 positions agree with TRBD2. J was trimmed by 4 bases and V by 0 bases; bases with no gene match: 1. The CDR3 extends over 15 amino acids. CDR1 is SGHRS and CDR2 is YFSETQ in the germline V gene. Full variable domain (remainder filled in from reference TRBV5-1 and TRBJ2-5): KAGVTQTPRYLIKTRGQQVTLSCSPISGHRSVSWYQQTPGQGLQFLFEYFSETQRNKGNFPGRFSGRQFSNSRSEMNVSTLELGDSALYLCASSLEGLAGETQYFGPGTRLLVL.

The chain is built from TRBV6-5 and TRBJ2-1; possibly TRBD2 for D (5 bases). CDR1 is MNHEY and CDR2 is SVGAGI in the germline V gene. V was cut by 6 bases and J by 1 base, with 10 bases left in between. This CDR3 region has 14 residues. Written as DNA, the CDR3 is TGTGCCAGCAGGCGAGGGAAGTCCTACAATGAGCAGTTCTTC. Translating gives CASRRGKSYNEQFF.

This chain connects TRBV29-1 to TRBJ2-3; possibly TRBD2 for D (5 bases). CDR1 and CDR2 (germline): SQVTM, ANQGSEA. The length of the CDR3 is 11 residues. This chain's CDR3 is CTLSGTDTQYF. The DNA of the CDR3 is TGCACCTTAAGCGGAACAGATACGCAGTATTTT.

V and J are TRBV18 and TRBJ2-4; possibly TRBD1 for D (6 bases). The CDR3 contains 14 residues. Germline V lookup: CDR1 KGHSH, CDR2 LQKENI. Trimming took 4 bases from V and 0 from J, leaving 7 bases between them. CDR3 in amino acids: CASSQGEAKNIQYF. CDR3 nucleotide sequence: TGTGCCAGCTCACAGGGGGAAGCCAAAAACATTCAGTACTTC.

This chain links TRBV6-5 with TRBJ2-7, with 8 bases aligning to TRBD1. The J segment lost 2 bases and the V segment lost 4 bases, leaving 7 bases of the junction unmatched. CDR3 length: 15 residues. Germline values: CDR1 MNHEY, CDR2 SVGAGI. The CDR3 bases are TGTGCCAGCAGTTCCGGCGCACAGGGGGCCTACGAGCAGTACTTC. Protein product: CASSSGAQGAYEQYF.

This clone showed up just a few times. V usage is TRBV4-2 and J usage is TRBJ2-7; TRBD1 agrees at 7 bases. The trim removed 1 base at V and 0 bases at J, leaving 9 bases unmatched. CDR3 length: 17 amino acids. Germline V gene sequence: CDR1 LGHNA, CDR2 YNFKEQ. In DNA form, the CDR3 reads TGTGCCAGCAGCCAAGGCGTTAGGGGGCGAAGCTCCTACGAGCAGTACTTC. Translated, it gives CASSQGVRGRSSYEQYF.

The CDR3 DNA follows: TGTGCCAGCAGTTACGATGGCACCTCCTCCTACGAGCAGTACTTC. This codes for CASSYDGTSSYEQYF. The chain recombines TRBV6-5 with TRBJ2-7; D not certain. CDR3 size: 15 residues. V was pared by 2 bases and J by 0 bases, with 11 bases between. Germline V gene data show CDR1 as MNHEY and CDR2 as SVGAGI.

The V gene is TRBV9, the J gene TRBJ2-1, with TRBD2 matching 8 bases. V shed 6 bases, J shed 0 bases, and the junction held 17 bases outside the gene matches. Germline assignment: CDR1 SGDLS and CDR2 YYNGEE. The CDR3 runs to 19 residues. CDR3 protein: CASITSVDSGTSSYNEQFF. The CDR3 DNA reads TGTGCCAGCATCACATCGGTCGACTCCGGGACTAGCTCCTACAATGAGCAGTTCTTC.

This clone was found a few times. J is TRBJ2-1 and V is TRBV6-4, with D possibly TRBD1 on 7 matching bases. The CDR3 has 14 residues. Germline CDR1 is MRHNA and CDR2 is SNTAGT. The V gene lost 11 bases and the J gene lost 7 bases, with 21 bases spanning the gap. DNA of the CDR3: TGTGCCTCCAGGAGGGGGCCCCACTTTAATGAGCAGTTCTTC. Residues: CASRRGPHFNEQFF.

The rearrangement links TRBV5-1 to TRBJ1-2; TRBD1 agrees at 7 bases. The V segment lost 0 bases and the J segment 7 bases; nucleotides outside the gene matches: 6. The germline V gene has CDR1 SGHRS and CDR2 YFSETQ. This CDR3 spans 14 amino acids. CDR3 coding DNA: TGCGCCAGCAGCTTGGGGCAGGGGGTCGGTGGCTACACCTTC. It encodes CASSLGQGVGGYTF.

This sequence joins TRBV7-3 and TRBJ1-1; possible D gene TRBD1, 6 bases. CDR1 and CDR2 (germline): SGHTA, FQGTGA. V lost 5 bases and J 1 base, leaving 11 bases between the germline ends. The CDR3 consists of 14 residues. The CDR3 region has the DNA TGTGCCAGCAGCCCTGGGGGGGCGAACACTGAAGCTTTCTTT. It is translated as CASSPGGANTEAFF. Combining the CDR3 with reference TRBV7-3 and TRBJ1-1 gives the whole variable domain GAGVSQTPSNKVTEKGKYVELRCDPISGHTALYWYRQSLGQGPEFLIYFQGTGAADDSGLPNDRFFAVRPEGSVSTLKIQRTERGDSAVYLCASSPGGANTEAFFGQGTRLTVV.

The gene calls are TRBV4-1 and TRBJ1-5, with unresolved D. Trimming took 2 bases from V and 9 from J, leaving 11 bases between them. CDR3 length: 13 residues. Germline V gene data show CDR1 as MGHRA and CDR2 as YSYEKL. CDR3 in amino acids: CASSQFSGWPQHF. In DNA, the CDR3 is TGCGCCAGCAGCCAATTTAGCGGATGGCCCCAGCATTTT.

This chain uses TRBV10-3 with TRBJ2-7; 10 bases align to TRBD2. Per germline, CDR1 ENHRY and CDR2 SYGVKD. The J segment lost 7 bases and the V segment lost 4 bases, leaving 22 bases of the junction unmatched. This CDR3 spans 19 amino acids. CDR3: CAISVAGGSRAGTTGEQYF. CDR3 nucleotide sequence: TGTGCCATCAGTGTAGCGGGGGGCTCTAGAGCCGGGACCACTGGTGAGCAGTACTTC.

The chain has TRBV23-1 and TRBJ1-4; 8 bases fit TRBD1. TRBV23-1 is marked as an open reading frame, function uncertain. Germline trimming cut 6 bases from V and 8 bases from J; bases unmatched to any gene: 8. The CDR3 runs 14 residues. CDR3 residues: CASRRTGFREKLFF. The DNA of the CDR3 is TGCGCCAGCAGACGGACAGGGTTCCGAGAAAAACTGTTTTTT.

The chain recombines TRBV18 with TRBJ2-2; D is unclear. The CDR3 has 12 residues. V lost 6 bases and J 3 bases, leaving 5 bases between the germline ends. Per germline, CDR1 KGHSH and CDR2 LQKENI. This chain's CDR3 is CASSQYTGELFF. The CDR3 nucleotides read TGTGCCAGCTCCCAATACACCGGGGAGCTGTTTTTT. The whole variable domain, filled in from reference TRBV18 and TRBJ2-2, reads NAGVMQNPRHLVRRRGQEARLRCSPMKGHSHVYWYRQLPEEGLKFMVYLQKENIIDESGMPKERFSAEFPKEGPSILRIQQVVRGDSAAYFCASSQYTGELFFGEGSRLTVL.

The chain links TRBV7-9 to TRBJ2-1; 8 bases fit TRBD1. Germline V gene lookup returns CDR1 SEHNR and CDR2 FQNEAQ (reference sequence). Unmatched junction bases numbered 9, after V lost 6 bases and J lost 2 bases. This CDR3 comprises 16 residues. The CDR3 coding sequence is TGTGCCAGCAGGCCATCCGGGACAGGCACCTACAATGAGCAGTTCTTC. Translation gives CASRPSGTGTYNEQFF.

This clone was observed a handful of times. The CDR3 nucleotides read TGCAGCCTAGGGGCGTTTGACCACTCTGGGGCCAACGTCCTGACTTTC. The encoded protein is CSLGAFDHSGANVLTF. The chain has TRBV29-1 and TRBJ2-6, with D possibly matching TRBD1 (5 bases). V lost 8 bases, J lost 0 bases, and 17 bases lay in between. From germline, CDR1 is SQVTM and CDR2 ANQGSEA. The CDR3 runs 16 residues.

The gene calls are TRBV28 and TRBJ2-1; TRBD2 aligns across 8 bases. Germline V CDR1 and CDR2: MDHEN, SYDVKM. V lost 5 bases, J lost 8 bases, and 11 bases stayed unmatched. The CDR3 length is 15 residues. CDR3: CASSPSAGALDEQFF. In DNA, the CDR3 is TGTGCCAGCAGTCCGTCAGCGGGAGCCTTAGATGAGCAGTTCTTC.

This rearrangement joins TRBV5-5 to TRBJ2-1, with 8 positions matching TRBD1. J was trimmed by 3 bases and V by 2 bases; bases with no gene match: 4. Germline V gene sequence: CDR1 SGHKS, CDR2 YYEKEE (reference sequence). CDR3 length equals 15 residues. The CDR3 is CASSFQTGVYNEQFF. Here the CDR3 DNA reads TGTGCCAGCAGCTTTCAGACAGGGGTCTACAATGAGCAGTTCTTC.